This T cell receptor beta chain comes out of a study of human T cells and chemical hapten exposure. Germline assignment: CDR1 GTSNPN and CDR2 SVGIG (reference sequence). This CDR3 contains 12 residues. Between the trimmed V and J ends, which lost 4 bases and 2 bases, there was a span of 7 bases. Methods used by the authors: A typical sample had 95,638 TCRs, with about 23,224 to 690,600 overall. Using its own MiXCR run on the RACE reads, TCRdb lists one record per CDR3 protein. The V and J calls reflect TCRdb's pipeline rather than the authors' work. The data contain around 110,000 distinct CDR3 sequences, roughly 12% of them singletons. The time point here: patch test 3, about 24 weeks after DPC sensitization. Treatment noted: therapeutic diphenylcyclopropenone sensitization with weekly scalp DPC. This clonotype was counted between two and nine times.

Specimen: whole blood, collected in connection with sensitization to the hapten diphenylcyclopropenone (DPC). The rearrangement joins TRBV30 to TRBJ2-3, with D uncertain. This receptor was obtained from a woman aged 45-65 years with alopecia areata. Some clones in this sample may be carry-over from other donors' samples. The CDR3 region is CAWTPNTDTQYF. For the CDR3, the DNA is TGTGCCTGGACCCCTAACACAGATACGCAGTATTTT.